Shown below are 10 T cell receptor beta chains from a single sample sequenced in a study of blood T cell repertoires in COVID-19. The table came from immunoSEQ multiplex PCR; TCRdb's copy has only in-frame clones and leaves some out. The table lists about 110,000 clones, roughly nine tenths of them singletons. Material: peripheral blood. These receptors were obtained from a woman older than 75 with acute or convalescent COVID-19.

The V and J genes are TRBV5-1 and TRBJ1-2, with 11 bases identical to TRBD1. The trim removed 0 bases at V and 3 bases at J, leaving 4 bases unmatched. CDR3 size: 16 residues. The germline CDR1 and CDR2 sequences are SGHRS and YFSETQ. The CDR3 DNA reads TGCGCCAGCAGCTTGGATTTGGGACAGGGGGACTATGGCTACACCTTC. This codes for CASSLDLGQGDYGYTF.

V is TRBV11-2 and J is TRBJ1-3; tentatively, D is TRBD1 (6 bases). V was trimmed by 1 base and J by 4 bases, leaving 14 bases between them. This CDR3 has 16 residues. CDR1 and CDR2 (germline): SGHAT, FQNNGV. The CDR3 DNA is TGTGCCAGCAGCTTAGCGGGACACCCGGTGGGAAACACCATATATTTT. Amino acids: CASSLAGHPVGNTIYF.

The J gene is TRBJ2-3, the V gene TRBV27; D possibly corresponds to TRBD2 (5 bases). V lost 6 bases and J lost 3, with 19 bases in between. The CDR3 totals 16 residues. Germline CDR1 is MNHEY and CDR2 is SMNVEV (reference sequence). The CDR3 spells CASRSYSPAETDTQYF. CDR3 nucleotides: TGTGCCAGCAGGAGCTACAGTCCAGCGGAGACAGATACGCAGTATTTT.

V usage is TRBV11-2 and J usage is TRBJ2-7; no definite D call. The CDR3 spans 13 residues. V was clipped by 6 bases and J by 2 bases, with 11 bases between them. CDR1 SGHAT and CDR2 FQNNGV come from the germline V gene. CDR3 nucleotide sequence: TGTGCCAGCAGTGACACCCCCCCCTACGAGCAGTACTTC. Its protein is CASSDTPPYEQYF.

This chain uses TRBV7-6 with TRBJ1-5; no clear D gene. This CDR3 comprises 15 residues. Germline V gene sequence: CDR1 SGHVS, CDR2 FNYEAQ. Trimming shortened V by 5 bases and J by 3 bases, and 14 bases separated the two germline ends. As DNA, the CDR3 is TGTGCCAGCAGCCGCTGGCCCGGGGACAATCAGCCCCAGCATTTT. Its protein product is CASSRWPGDNQPQHF. Full variable domain (rest looked up from reference TRBV7-6 and TRBJ1-5): GAGVSQSPRYKVTKRGQDVALRCDPISGHVSLYWYRQALGQGPEFLTYFNYEAQQDKSGLPNDRFSAERPEGSISTLTIQRTEQRDSAMYRCASSRWPGDNQPQHFGDGTRLSIL.

The chain employs TRBV6-6 and TRBJ1-5, with D possibly being TRBD1 (5 bases). The CDR3 has 16 residues. Germline loops: CDR1 MNHNY, CDR2 SVGAGI (reference sequence). The germline V and J ends were trimmed by 5 bases and 2 bases, with 16 bases remaining between them. The CDR3 here is CASSKITGTGNQPQHF. CDR3 DNA sequence: TGTGCCAGCAGTAAAATTACAGGTACGGGCAATCAGCCCCAGCATTTT.

J is TRBJ1-1 and V is TRBV29-1; 7 bases match TRBD1. Germline CDR1 and CDR2: SQVTM and ANQGSEA. The CDR3 is made up of 13 amino acids. With V trimmed by 2 bases and J by 1 base, 1 base remained unmatched. The DNA for the CDR3 is TGCAGCGTTGAAAGGGACAGGAACACTGAAGCTTTCTTT. Translating it yields CSVERDRNTEAFF.

The gene calls are TRBV18 and TRBJ2-2; 13 nucleotides line up with TRBD2. The germline CDR1 and CDR2 sequences are KGHSH and LQKENI. Trimming cost V 3 bases and J 6 bases; bases outside gene matches: 1. The CDR3 length is 15 residues. CDR3 loop: CASSPGTSGAGELFF. The CDR3 DNA is TGTGCCAGCTCACCCGGGACTAGCGGGGCCGGGGAGCTGTTTTTT.

The rearrangement uses TRBV5-4 and TRBJ2-1, with 7 bases that match TRBD1. With 4 bases clipped from V and 0 bases from J, the junction kept 10 bases outside the gene matches. Looked up from germline, CDR1 is SGHNT and CDR2 is YYREEE (reference sequence). This CDR3 comprises 17 residues. CDR3 region: CASSPETGASSYNEQFF. CDR3 coding DNA: TGTGCCAGCAGCCCTGAAACAGGGGCGAGCTCCTACAATGAGCAGTTCTTC.

The CDR3 is CASMGRQNNEKLFF. The CDR3 DNA is TGTGCCAGCATGGGCAGACAGAATAATGAAAAACTGTTTTTT. The V call is TRBV28, the J call TRBJ1-4; a possible D gene is TRBD1 (5 bases). The CDR3 totals 14 residues. Germline V gene data show CDR1 as MDHEN and CDR2 as SYDVKM. Trimming shortened V by 7 bases and J by 4 bases, and 13 bases separated the two germline ends.